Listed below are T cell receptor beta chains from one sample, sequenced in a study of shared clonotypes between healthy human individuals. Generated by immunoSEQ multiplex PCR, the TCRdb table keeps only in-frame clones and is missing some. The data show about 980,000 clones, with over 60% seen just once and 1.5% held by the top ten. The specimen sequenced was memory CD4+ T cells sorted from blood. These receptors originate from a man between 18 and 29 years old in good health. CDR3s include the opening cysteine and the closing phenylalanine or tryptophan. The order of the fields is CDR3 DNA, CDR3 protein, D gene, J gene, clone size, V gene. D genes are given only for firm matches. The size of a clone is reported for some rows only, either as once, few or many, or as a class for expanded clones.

CDR3 DNA: TGTGCCAGCAGAAACACAGGGAACACCGGGGAGCTGTTTTTT
CDR3 protein: CASRNTGNTGELFF
D gene: .
J gene: TRBJ2-2
clone size: .
V gene: TRBV5-6

CDR3 DNA: TGTGCCAGCAGGCGTGACAGGGATGGAAATCAGCCCCAGCATTTT
CDR3 protein: CASRRDRDGNQPQHF
D gene: TRBD1
J gene: TRBJ1-5
clone size: few
V gene: TRBV5-5

CDR3 DNA: TGTGCCAGCTCACCACGGAAGGCAGCCACCGGGGAGCTGTTTTTT
CDR3 protein: CASSPRKAATGELFF
D gene: .
J gene: TRBJ2-2
clone size: .
V gene: TRBV18

CDR3 DNA: TGTGCCAGCAGCTCCCTAGCGGGGGGTTTCGGGGAGCTGTTTTTT
CDR3 protein: CASSSLAGGFGELFF
D gene: TRBD2
J gene: TRBJ2-2
clone size: .
V gene: TRBV5-4

CDR3 DNA: TGTGCCAGCAGCTTAGGTGGGGGCAGGTGGGACACTGAAGCTTTCTTT
CDR3 protein: CASSLGGGRWDTEAFF
D gene: .
J gene: TRBJ1-1
clone size: .
V gene: TRBV11-3

CDR3 DNA: TGCGCCAGCAGTGAGCCCTCTTCGTCCTACGAGCAGTACTTC
CDR3 protein: CASSEPSSSYEQYF
D gene: .
J gene: TRBJ2-7
clone size: once
V gene: TRBV10-2

CDR3 DNA: TGTGCCTGGAGCGATCGTTCTGAGCAGTTCTTC
CDR3 protein: CAWSDRSEQFF
D gene: .
J gene: TRBJ2-1
clone size: .
V gene: TRBV30

CDR3 DNA: TGCGCCAGCAGTGAGGCTAGCGGGAACACCGGGGAGCTGTTTTTT
CDR3 protein: CASSEASGNTGELFF
D gene: TRBD2
J gene: TRBJ2-2
clone size: .
V gene: TRBV10-1

CDR3 DNA: TGCGCCAGCAGCCAAGTGGGGACTGAGACCTACGAGCAGTACTTC
CDR3 protein: CASSQVGTETYEQYF
D gene: .
J gene: TRBJ2-7
clone size: .
V gene: TRBV4-1

CDR3 DNA: TGTGCCAGCAGCCCACAGTCCTACAATGAGCAGTTCTTC
CDR3 protein: CASSPQSYNEQFF
D gene: .
J gene: TRBJ2-1
clone size: .
V gene: TRBV11-2

CDR3 DNA: TGTGCCAGCAGTCCCCCGGGACAGGGGGGACAGACCCAGTACTTC
CDR3 protein: CASSPPGQGGQTQYF
D gene: TRBD1
J gene: TRBJ2-5
clone size: .
V gene: TRBV6-6

CDR3 DNA: TGTGCCAGCAGCTTAGTCGAGGGGACGCAGTATTTT
CDR3 protein: CASSLVEGTQYF
D gene: .
J gene: TRBJ2-3
clone size: .
V gene: TRBV7-2

CDR3 DNA: TGTGCCAGCAGCCAGCCCACTGTCTCTGGGGCCAACGTCCTGACTTTC
CDR3 protein: CASSQPTVSGANVLTF
D gene: .
J gene: TRBJ2-6
clone size: .
V gene: TRBV4-2

CDR3 DNA: TGTGCCAGCTCCTGGAGTAGCGGGGGAACAGATACGCAGTATTTT
CDR3 protein: CASSWSSGGTDTQYF
D gene: TRBD2
J gene: TRBJ2-3
clone size: .
V gene: TRBV18

CDR3 DNA: TGTGCCTGGAGTACTCAACTAGCCGGCACAGATACGCAGTATTTT
CDR3 protein: CAWSTQLAGTDTQYF
D gene: .
J gene: TRBJ2-3
clone size: .
V gene: TRBV30

CDR3 DNA: TGTGCCAGCAGCCCCGGGACAGTGACTACCGAGCAGTACTTC
CDR3 protein: CASSPGTVTTEQYF
D gene: TRBD1
J gene: TRBJ2-7
clone size: .
V gene: TRBV7-9